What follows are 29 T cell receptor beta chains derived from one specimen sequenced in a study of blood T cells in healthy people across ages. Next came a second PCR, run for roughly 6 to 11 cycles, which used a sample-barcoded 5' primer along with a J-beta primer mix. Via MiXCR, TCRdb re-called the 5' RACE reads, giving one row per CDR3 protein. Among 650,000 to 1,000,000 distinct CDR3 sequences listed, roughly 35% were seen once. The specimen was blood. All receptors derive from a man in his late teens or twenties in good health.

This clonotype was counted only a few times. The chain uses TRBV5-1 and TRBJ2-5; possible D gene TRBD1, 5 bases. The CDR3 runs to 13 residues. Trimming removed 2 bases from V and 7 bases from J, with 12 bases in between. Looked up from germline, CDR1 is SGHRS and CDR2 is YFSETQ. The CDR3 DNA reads TGCGCCAGCAGCTTCCTCATTCAGGGGACCCAGTACTTC. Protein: CASSFLIQGTQYF. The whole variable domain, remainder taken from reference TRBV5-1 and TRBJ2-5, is KAGVTQTPRYLIKTRGQQVTLSCSPISGHRSVSWYQQTPGQGLQFLFEYFSETQRNKGNFPGRFSGRQFSNSRSEMNVSTLELGDSALYLCASSFLIQGTQYFGPGTRLLVL.

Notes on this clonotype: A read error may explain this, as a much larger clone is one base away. The DNA of the CDR3 is TGTGCCAGCAGTGTGGCCTCATCCTACGAGCAGTACTTC. It is translated as CASSVASSYEQYF. The chain employs TRBV12-3 or TRBV12-4 and TRBJ2-7, with no clear D. Trimming stripped 5 bases from V and 1 base from J, with 9 bases between. CDR3 length: 13 amino acids.

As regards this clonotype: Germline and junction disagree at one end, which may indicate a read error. The CDR3 sequence: CAGSFAATDTQYF. The CDR3 region has the DNA TGTGCCGGCAGTTTCGCGGCCACAGATACGCAGTATTTT. This chain uses TRBV12-3 or TRBV12-4 with TRBJ2-3, with D unclear. This CDR3 contains 13 residues.

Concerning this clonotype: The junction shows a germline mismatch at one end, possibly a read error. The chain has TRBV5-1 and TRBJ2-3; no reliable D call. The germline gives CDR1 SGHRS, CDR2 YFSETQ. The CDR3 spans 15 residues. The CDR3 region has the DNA TGCGTCAGCAGCTTGGAGCCCTCTGGGGCAGATACGCAGTATTTT. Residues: CVSSLEPSGADTQYF. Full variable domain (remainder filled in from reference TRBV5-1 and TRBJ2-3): KAGVTQTPRYLIKTRGQQVTLSCSPISGHRSVSWYQQTPGQGLQFLFEYFSETQRNKGNFPGRFSGRQFSNSRSEMNVSTLELGDSALYLCVSSLEPSGADTQYFGPGTRLTVL.

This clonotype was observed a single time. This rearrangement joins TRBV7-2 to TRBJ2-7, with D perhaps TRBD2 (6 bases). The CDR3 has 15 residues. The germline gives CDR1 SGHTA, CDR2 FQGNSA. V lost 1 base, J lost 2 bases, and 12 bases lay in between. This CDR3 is CASSLGGELTYEQYF. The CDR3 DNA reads TGTGCCAGCAGCTTAGGGGGGGAGCTAACCTACGAGCAGTACTTC.

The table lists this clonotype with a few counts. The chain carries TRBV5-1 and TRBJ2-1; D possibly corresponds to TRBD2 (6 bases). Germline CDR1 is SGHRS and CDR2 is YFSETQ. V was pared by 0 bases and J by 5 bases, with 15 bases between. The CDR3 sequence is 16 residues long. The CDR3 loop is CASSLGEEIRHNEQFF. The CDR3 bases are TGCGCCAGCAGCTTGGGGGAGGAAATAAGGCACAATGAGCAGTTCTTC. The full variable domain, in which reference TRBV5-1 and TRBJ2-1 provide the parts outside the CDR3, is KAGVTQTPRYLIKTRGQQVTLSCSPISGHRSVSWYQQTPGQGLQFLFEYFSETQRNKGNFPGRFSGRQFSNSRSEMNVSTLELGDSALYLCASSLGEEIRHNEQFFGPGTRLTVL.

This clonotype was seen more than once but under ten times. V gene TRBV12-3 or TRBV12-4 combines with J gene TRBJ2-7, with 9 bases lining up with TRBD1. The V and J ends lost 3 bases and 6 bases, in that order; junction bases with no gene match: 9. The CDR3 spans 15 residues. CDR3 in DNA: TGTGCCAGCAGTTTTACAGGGGGCGAGTCTAGCGAGCAGTACTTC. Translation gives CASSFTGGESSEQYF.

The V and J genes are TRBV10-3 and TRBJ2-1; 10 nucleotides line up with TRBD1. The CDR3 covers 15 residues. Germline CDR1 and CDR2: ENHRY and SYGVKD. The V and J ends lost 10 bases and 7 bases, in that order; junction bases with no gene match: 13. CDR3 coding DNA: TGTGCCAGCCACGTGGGGACAGGGGTATTGAATGAGCAGTTCTTC. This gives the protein CASHVGTGVLNEQFF.

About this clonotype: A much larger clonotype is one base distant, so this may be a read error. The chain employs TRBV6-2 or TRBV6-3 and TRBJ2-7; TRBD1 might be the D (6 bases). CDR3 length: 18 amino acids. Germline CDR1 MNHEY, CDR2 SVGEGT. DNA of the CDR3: TGTACCAGCAGTTACTCGCGCCGGGACACCTTTCCCTCCTACGAGCAGTACTTC. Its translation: CTSSYSRRDTFPSYEQYF.

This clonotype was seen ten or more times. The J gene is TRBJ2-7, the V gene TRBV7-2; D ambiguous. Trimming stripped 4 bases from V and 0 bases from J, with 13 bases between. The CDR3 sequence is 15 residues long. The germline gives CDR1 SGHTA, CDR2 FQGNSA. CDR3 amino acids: CASSSTGQSSYEQYF. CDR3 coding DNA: TGTGCCAGCAGCTCGACTGGGCAAAGCTCCTACGAGCAGTACTTC.

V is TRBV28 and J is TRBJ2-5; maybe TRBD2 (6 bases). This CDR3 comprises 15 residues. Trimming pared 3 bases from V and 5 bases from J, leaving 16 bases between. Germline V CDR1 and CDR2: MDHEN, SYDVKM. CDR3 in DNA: TGTGCCAGCAGTTTGGCTGCGGCAGGAGGGGAGACCCAGTACTTC. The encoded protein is CASSLAAAGGETQYF. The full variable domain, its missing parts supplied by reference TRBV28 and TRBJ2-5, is DVKVTQSSRYLVKRTGEKVFLECVQDMDHENMFWYRQDPGLGLRLIYFSYDVKMKEKGDIPEGYSVSREKKERFSLILESASTNQTSMYLCASSLAAAGGETQYFGPGTRLLVL.

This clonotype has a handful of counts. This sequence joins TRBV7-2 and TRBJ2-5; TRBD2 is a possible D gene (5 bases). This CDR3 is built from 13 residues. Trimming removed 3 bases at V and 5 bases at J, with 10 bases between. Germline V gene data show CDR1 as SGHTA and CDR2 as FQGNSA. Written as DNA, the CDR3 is TGTGCCAGCAGCTTGCGGACGGGGGAGACCCAGTACTTC. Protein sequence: CASSLRTGETQYF.

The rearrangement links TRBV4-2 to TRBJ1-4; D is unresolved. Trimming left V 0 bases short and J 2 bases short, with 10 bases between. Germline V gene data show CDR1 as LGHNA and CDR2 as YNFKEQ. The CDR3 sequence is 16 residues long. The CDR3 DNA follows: TGTGCCAGCAGCCAAGAGACCATAGGGACTAATGAAAAACTGTTTTTT. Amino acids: CASSQETIGTNEKLFF.

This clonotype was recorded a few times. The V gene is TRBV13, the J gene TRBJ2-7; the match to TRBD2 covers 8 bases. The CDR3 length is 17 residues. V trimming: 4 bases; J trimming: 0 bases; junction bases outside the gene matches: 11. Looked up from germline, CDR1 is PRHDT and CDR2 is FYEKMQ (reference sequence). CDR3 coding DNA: TGTGCCAGCAGCTCCCGCCCGACTAGCGCTGACTCCTACGAGCAGTACTTC. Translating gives CASSSRPTSADSYEQYF.

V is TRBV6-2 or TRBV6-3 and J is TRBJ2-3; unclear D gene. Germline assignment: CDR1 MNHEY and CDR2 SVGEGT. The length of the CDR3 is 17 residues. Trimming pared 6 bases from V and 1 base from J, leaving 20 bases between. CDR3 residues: CASSRSGSLSRTDTQYF. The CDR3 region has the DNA TGTGCCAGCAGCCGCTCTGGGTCTCTAAGCCGCACAGATACGCAGTATTTT.

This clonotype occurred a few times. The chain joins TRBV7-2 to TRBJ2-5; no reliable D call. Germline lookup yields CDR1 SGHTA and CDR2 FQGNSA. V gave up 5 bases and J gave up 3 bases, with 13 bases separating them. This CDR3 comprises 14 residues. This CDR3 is CASSPGFEEETQYF. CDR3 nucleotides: TGTGCCAGCAGCCCCGGCTTTGAGGAAGAGACCCAGTACTTC.

The CDR3 spells CASSLSAGKIYEQYF. Here the CDR3 DNA reads TGTGCCAGCAGTTTATCGGCAGGGAAAATTTACGAGCAGTACTTC. The rearrangement joins TRBV27 to TRBJ2-7; tentative D call: TRBD1 (5 bases). Trimming removed 0 bases at V and 4 bases at J, with 13 bases between. CDR1 and CDR2 (germline): MNHEY, SMNVEV (reference sequence). The CDR3 totals 15 residues.

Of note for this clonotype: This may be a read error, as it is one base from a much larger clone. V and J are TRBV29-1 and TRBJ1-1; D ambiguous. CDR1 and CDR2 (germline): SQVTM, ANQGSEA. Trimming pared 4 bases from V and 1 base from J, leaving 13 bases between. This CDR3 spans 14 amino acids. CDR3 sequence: CSVVARVGNTEAFF. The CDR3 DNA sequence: TGCAGCGTTGTAGCTAGGGTCGGGAACACTGAAGCTTTCTTT.

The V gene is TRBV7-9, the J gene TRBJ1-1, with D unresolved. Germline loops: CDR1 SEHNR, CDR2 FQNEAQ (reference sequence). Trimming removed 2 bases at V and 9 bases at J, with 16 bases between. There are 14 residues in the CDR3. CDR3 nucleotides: TGTGCCAGCAGCTTACAAGGAAAGGGCAGCAAAGCTTTCTTT. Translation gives CASSLQGKGSKAFF.

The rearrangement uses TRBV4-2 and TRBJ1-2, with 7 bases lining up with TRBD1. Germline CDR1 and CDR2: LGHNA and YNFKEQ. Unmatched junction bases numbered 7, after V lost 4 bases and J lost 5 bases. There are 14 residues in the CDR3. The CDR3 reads CASSRTGTAYGYTF. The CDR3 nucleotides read TGTGCCAGCAGCCGAACCGGGACAGCTTATGGCTACACCTTC.

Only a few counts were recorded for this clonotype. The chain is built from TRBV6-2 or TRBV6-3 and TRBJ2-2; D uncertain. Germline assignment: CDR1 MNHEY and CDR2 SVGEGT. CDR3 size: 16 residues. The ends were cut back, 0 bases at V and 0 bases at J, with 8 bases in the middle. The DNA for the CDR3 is TGTGCCAGCAGTTACTCTATGGGGACGAACACCGGGGAGCTGTTTTTT. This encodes CASSYSMGTNTGELFF.

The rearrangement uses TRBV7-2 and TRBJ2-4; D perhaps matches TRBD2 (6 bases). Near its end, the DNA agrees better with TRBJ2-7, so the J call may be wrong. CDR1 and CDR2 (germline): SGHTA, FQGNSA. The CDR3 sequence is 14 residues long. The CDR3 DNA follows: TGTGCCAGCAGCCCTCACGGAGGGTTCTGCGAGCAGTACTTC. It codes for CASSPHGGFCEQYF.

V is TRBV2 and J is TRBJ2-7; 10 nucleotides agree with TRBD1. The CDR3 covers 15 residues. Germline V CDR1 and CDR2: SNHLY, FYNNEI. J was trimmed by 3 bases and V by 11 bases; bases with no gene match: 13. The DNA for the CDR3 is TGTGCCCTAAAAACGGGGACAGGGGCGAGCTACGAGCAGTACTTC. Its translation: CALKTGTGASYEQYF. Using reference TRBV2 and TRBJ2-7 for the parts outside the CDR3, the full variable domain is EPEVTQTPSHQVTQMGQEVILRCVPISNHLYFYWYRQILGQKVEFLVSFYNNEISEKSEIFDDQFSVERPDGSNFTLKIRSTKLEDSAMYFCALKTGTGASYEQYFGPGTRLTVT.

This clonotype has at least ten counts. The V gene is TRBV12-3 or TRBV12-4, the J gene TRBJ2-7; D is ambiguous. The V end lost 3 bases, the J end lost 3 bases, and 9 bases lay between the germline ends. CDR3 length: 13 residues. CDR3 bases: TGTGCCAGCAGTTTCCCCCCGGACTACGAGCAGTACTTC. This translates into CASSFPPDYEQYF.

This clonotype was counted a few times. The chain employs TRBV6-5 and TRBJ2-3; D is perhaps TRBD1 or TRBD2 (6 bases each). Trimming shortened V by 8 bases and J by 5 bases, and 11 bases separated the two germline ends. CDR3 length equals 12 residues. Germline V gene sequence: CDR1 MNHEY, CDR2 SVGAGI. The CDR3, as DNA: TGTGCCAGCGGCAGGGGAGGAGATACGCAGTATTTT. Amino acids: CASGRGGDTQYF.

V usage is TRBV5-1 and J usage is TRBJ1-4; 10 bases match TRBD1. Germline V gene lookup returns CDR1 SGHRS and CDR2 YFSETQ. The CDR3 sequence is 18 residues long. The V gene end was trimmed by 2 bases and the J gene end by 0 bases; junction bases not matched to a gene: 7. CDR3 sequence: CASSLSGQGRATNEKLFF. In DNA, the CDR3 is TGCGCCAGCAGCTTATCGGGACAGGGGCGCGCAACTAATGAAAAACTGTTTTTT.

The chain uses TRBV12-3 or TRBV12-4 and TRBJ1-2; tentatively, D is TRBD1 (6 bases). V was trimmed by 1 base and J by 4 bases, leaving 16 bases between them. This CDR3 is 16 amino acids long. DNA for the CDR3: TGTGCCAGCAGTTTAGAGGGGGGGGCGGATTCCTATGGCTACACCTTC. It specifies CASSLEGGADSYGYTF.

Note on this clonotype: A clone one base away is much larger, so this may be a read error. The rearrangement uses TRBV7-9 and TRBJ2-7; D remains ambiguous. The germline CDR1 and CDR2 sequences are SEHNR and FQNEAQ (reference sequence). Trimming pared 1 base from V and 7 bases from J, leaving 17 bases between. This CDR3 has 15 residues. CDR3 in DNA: TGTGCCAGCAGCTTAGTTTCCCTGGTATACAATGAGCAGTACTTC. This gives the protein CASSLVSLVYNEQYF. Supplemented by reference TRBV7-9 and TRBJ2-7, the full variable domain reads DTGVSQNPRHKITKRGQNVTFRCDPISEHNRLYWYRQTLGQGPEFLTYFQNEAQLEKSRLLSDRFSAERPKGSFSTLEIQRTEQGDSAMYLCASSLVSLVYNEQYFGPGTRLTVT.

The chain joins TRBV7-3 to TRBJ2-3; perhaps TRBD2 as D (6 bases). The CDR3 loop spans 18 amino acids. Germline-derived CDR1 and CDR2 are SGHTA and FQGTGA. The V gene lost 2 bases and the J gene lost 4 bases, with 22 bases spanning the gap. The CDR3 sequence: CASSLVSLAQRVADTQYF. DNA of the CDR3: TGTGCCAGCAGCTTAGTCAGTTTGGCTCAGCGGGTGGCAGATACGCAGTATTTT.